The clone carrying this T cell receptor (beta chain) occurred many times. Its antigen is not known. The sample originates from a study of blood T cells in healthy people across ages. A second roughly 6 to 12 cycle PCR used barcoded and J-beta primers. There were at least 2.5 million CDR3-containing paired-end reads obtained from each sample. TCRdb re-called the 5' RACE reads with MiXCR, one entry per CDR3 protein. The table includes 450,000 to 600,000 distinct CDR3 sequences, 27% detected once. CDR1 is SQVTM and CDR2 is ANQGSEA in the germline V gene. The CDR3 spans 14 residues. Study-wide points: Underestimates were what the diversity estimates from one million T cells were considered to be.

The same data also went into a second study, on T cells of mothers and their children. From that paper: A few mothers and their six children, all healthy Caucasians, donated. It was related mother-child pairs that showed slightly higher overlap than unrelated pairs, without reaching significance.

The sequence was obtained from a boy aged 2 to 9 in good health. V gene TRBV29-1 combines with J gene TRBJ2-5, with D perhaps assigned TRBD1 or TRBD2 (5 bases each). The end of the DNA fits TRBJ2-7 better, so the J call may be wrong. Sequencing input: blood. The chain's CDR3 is CSVRDQNGGYEQYF. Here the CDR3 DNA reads TGCAGCGTAAGAGACCAAAATGGGGGCTACGAGCAGTACTTC.